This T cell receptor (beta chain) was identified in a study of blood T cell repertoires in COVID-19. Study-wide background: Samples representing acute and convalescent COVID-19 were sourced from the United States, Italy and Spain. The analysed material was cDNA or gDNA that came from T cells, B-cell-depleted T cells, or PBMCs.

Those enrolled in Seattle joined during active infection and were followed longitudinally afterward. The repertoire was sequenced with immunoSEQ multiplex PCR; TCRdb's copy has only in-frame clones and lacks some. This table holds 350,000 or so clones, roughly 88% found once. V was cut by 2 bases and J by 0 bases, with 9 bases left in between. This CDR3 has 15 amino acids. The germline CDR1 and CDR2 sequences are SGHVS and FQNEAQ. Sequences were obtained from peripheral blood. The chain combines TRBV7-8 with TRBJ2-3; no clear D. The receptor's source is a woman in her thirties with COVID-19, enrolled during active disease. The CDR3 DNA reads TGTGCCAGCAGCTTACGAGGAGTTAGCACAGATACGCAGTATTTT. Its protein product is CASSLRGVSTDTQYF.